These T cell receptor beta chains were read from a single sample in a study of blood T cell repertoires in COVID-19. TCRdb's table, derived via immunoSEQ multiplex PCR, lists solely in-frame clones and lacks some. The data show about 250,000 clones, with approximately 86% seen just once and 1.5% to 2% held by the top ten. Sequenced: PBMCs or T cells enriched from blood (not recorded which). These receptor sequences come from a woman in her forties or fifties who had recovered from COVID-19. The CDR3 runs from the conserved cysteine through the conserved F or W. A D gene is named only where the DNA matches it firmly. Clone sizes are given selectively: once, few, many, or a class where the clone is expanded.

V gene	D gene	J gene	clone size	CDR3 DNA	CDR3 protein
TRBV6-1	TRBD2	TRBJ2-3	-	TGTGCCAGCAGTGAATCACGGGGGGTGGGCACAGATACGCAGTATTTT	CASSESRGVGTDTQYF
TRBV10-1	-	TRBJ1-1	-	TGCGCCAGCAGTGAGGCCGTGTCAGGGGCTGCTTTCTTT	CASSEAVSGAAFF
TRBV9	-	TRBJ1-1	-	TGTGCCAGCAGCCCTTCTTGGCTCAGAATGAACACTGAAGCTTTCTTT	CASSPSWLRMNTEAFF
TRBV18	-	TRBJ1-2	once	TGTGCCAGCTCACCATCGGGGTCTGGCTACACCTTC	CASSPSGSGYTF
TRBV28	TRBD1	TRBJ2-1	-	TGTGCCAGCAGTGCCCGGGACAGGGAGCATGAGCAGTTCTTC	CASSARDREHEQFF
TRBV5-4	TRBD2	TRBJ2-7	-	TGTGCCAGCAGCTTGGTAGCGGGAGCCAACGAGCAGTACTTC	CASSLVAGANEQYF
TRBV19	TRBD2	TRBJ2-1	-	TGTGCCAGTAGTGTTTCTAGCGGGAGAGACAATGAGCAGTTCTTC	CASSVSSGRDNEQFF
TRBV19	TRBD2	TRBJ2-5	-	TGTGCCAGTAGTAATGGACTAGCGGGAGCTGGGGAGACCCAGTACTTC	CASSNGLAGAGETQYF
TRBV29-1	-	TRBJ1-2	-	TGCAGCGTTGAAGATCAAGGACTAGGGGGATACACCTTC	CSVEDQGLGGYTF
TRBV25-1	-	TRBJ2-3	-	TGTGCCAGCAGTGACTCCGGACAGTCCACAGATACGCAGTATTTT	CASSDSGQSTDTQYF
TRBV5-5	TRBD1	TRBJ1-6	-	TGTGCCAGCAGCACCGGGGACAGGGAAGGTTCACCCCTCCACTTT	CASSTGDREGSPLHF
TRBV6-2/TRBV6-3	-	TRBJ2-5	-	TGTGCCAGCAGCCCTCTACCTCCGGACAGTCAAGAGACCCAGTACTTC	CASSPLPPDSQETQYF
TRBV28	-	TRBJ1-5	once	TGTGCCAGCAGTTTATTGGGGGCAGGTCAGCCCCAGCATTTT	CASSLLGAGQPQHF
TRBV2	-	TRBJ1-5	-	TGTGCCAGCAGTATTACAGGGATGGGCAATCAGCCCCAGCATTTT	CASSITGMGNQPQHF
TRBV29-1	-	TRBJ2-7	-	TGCAGCGCCGTCGAGGCCGAGACAGGTCGCTACGAGCAGTACTTC	CSAVEAETGRYEQYF
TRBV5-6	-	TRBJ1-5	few	TGTGCCAGCAGCCCATCGGGGGGTGTTAAGAATCAGCCCCAGCATTTT	CASSPSGGVKNQPQHF
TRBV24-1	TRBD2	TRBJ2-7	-	TGTGCCACCAGTGATCCTCGCGGGAGAACGGCGGACGAGCAGTACTTC	CATSDPRGRTADEQYF
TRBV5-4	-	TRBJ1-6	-	TGTGCCAGCAGCTACGACCGGAGTTCACCCCTCCACTTT	CASSYDRSSPLHF
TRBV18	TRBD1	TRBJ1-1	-	TGTGCCAGCTCACAGGGACAGGGGTTCGCTTTCTTT	CASSQGQGFAFF
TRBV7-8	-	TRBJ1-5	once	TGTGCCAGCAGCCCCCGGAGGCCGTATCAGCCCCAGCATTTT	CASSPRRPYQPQHF
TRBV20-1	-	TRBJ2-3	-	TGCAGTGCTAGTGCCGGGAACCAACGCACAGATACGCAGTATTTT	CSASAGNQRTDTQYF
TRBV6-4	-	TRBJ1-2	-	TGTGCCAGCACGGGAGGCTACACCTTC	CASTGGYTF
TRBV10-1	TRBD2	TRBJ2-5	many	TGCGCCAGCAGTGAGGGACTAGCGGGACAAGAGACCCAGTACTTC	CASSEGLAGQETQYF
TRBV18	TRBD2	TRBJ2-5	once	TGTGCCAGCTCGGGCGGGACTAGCGGGAGAGAGACCCAGTACTTC	CASSGGTSGRETQYF
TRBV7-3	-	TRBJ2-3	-	TGTGCCAGCAGCCCGGAGGGACGAGACACAGATACGCAGTATTTT	CASSPEGRDTDTQYF
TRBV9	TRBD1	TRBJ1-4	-	TGTGCCAGCAGCGTAGGTCGAGGGACAGGGGCAACTAATGAAAAACTGTTTTTT	CASSVGRGTGATNEKLFF
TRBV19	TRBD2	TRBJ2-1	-	TGTGCCAGTACCCTTACCTCTAGCGGGAACCCCTACAATGAGCAGTTCTTC	CASTLTSSGNPYNEQFF
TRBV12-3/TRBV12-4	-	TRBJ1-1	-	TGTGCCAGCAGTTTCATCCGGAGAGAAGCTTTCTTT	CASSFIRREAFF
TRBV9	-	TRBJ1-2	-	TGTGCCAGCAGCCAAAGTCTCGGGAATGGCTACACCTTC	CASSQSLGNGYTF
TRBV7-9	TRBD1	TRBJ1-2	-	TGTGCCAGCAGCGAACAGGGGACGAAGTTTTATGGCTACACCTTC	CASSEQGTKFYGYTF
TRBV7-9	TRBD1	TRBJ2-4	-	TGTGCCAGCAGCCCCAGGGGACAGGGGGCTGCGGGTTCCAAAAACATTCAGTACTTC	CASSPRGQGAAGSKNIQYF
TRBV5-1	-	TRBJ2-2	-	TGCGCCAGCAGCTTGGTAGTCGGGTCCGGGGAGCTGTTTTTT	CASSLVVGSGELFF
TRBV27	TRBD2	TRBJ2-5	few	TGTGCCAGCAGTTCACCACTAGCGGGAGGGCAAGAGACCCAGTACTTC	CASSSPLAGGQETQYF
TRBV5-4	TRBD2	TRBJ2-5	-	TGTGCCAGCAGCCCTGGGACTAGCGGGAGGACCCAGTACTTC	CASSPGTSGRTQYF
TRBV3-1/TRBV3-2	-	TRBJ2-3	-	TGTGCCAGCAGCCTGGCCGTCGCGGACTACCTCGAGACGCAGTATTTT	CASSLAVADYLETQYF
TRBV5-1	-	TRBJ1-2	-	TGCGCCAGCAGCTTGGGCGGCAACTATGGCTACACCTTC	CASSLGGNYGYTF
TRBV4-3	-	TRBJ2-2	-	TGCGCCAGCAGCCAAGAGGCCTCGGGCACCGGGGAGCTGTTTTTT	CASSQEASGTGELFF
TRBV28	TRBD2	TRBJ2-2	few	TGTGCCAGCAGTTTATTTGGACTAGCCCAGAACACCGGGGAGCTGTTTTTT	CASSLFGLAQNTGELFF
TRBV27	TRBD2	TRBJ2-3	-	TGTGCCAGCAGTTCAACTAGCGGGCCCTCCCCAGATACGCAGTATTTT	CASSSTSGPSPDTQYF
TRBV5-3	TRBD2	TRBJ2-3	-	TGTGCCAGAAGCCAAGGACTAGCGGGAATAGGCACAGATACGCAGTATTTT	CARSQGLAGIGTDTQYF
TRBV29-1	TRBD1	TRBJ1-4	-	TGCAGCGGGATCCAGGGGGCCGCTAATGAAAAACTGTTTTTT	CSGIQGAANEKLFF